A selection of T cell receptor beta chains follows, all from one sample in a study of T cell responses to AZD1222 COVID-19 vaccine. Only in-frame clones appear in the TCRdb table, and some are missing; sequencing was by immunoSEQ multiplex PCR. The sample holds some 130,000 clones; approximately 85% are singletons and the top ten take 1.5% to 2%. Sequencing was performed on peripheral blood, taken on day 0 of AZD1222 vaccination. The source is an adult in good health. CDR3s include the opening cysteine and the closing phenylalanine or tryptophan. The order of the fields is J gene, D gene, clone size, V gene, CDR3 protein, CDR3 DNA. A D gene is named only where the DNA matches it firmly. The size of a clone is reported for some rows only, either as once, few or many, or as a class for expanded clones.

>TRBJ1-1|.|once|TRBV29-1
CSAYRARTEAFF
TGCAGCGCCTACAGGGCGCGCACTGAAGCTTTCTTT
>TRBJ1-2|.|.|TRBV5-5
CASSVGSGYTF
TGTGCCAGCAGTGTGGGGTCCGGCTACACCTTC
>TRBJ1-5|.|few|TRBV6-4
CASLRTYQEPQHF
TGTGCCAGCCTCCGGACTTATCAGGAGCCCCAGCATTTT
>TRBJ1-1|TRBD1|.|TRBV5-1
CASRPDRDTEAFF
TGCGCCAGCAGACCGGACAGGGACACTGAAGCTTTCTTT
>TRBJ2-1|.|.|TRBV11-2
CASSLESSAYNEQFF
TGTGCCAGCAGCTTAGAGTCTAGCGCTTACAATGAGCAGTTCTTC
>TRBJ1-3|.|.|TRBV19
CASSPTRLSGNTIYF
TGTGCCAGTAGTCCGACGAGGCTCTCTGGAAACACCATATATTTT
>TRBJ1-2|TRBD1|once|TRBV5-1
CASSPRQGNYGYTF
TGCGCCAGCAGCCCTAGACAGGGAAACTATGGCTACACCTTC
>TRBJ2-1|.|.|TRBV18
CASSLHANEQFF
TGTGCCAGCTCACTTCACGCTAATGAGCAGTTCTTC
>TRBJ1-2|TRBD1|.|TRBV4-2
CASSLSGQGGYTF
TGTGCCAGCAGCCTCTCGGGACAGGGAGGCTACACCTTC
>TRBJ1-3|TRBD1|.|TRBV6-5
CASRGQLVRNTIYF
TGTGCCAGCAGGGGACAGCTTGTCAGAAACACCATATATTTT
>TRBJ1-2|.|.|TRBV30
CAWMTEAWGGYTF
TGTGCCTGGATGACGGAGGCCTGGGGTGGCTACACCTTC
>TRBJ2-3|TRBD1|.|TRBV2
CASSASRDSRGTQYF
TGTGCCAGCAGTGCTAGCCGGGACAGCCGCGGTACGCAGTATTTT
>TRBJ2-7|TRBD1|few|TRBV29-1
CSAARQGRSYEQYF
TGCAGCGCCGCCCGACAGGGAAGGTCCTACGAGCAGTACTTC
>TRBJ2-7|.|.|TRBV18
CASSPGRLGTPSEQYF
TGTGCCAGCTCACCGGGTCGATTGGGGACCCCCTCCGAGCAGTACTTC
>TRBJ1-1|TRBD1|.|TRBV7-9
CASSSGTAEAFF
TGTGCCAGCAGCTCAGGGACAGCTGAAGCTTTCTTT
>TRBJ2-5|TRBD2|.|TRBV9
CASSAQRLAAQETQYF
TGTGCCAGCAGCGCCCAAAGACTAGCGGCCCAAGAGACCCAGTACTTC
>TRBJ2-5|TRBD2|few|TRBV7-3
CASSLGRGTRETQYF
TGTGCCAGCAGCTTAGGGAGGGGGACTAGAGAGACCCAGTACTTC
>TRBJ1-6|.|few|TRBV5-1
CASSQPAANSPLHF
TGCGCCAGCAGTCAACCAGCCGCGAATTCACCCCTCCACTTT
>TRBJ2-7|.|once|TRBV7-9
CATGLDYEQYF
TGTGCCACGGGCCTCGACTACGAGCAGTACTTC
>TRBJ1-2|.|.|TRBV5-1
CASSEVPGQAFYGYTF
TGCGCCAGCAGCGAAGTCCCGGGACAAGCTTTCTATGGCTACACCTTC
>TRBJ2-5|TRBD1|.|TRBV24-1
CATSGRDRGRETQYF
TGTGCCACCAGCGGTAGGGACAGGGGACGGGAGACCCAGTACTTC
>TRBJ2-2|.|.|TRBV7-3
CASRSNTGELFF
TGTGCCAGCAGATCAAACACCGGGGAGCTGTTTTTT
>TRBJ2-1|.|.|TRBV7-3
CASSPGLLSNEQFF
TGTGCCAGCAGCCCGGGACTCCTAAGCAATGAGCAGTTCTTC
>TRBJ1-1|.|.|TRBV18
CASSSGTNTEAFF
TGTGCCAGCTCGTCCGGGACGAACACTGAAGCTTTCTTT
>TRBJ2-2|.|.|TRBV11-3
CASSLGRRLPGELFF
TGTGCCAGCAGCTTAGGGCGACGCCTCCCCGGGGAGCTGTTTTTT
>TRBJ1-2|.|.|TRBV29-1
CSVEGQAVGYTF
TGCAGCGTTGAAGGACAGGCCGTTGGCTACACCTTC